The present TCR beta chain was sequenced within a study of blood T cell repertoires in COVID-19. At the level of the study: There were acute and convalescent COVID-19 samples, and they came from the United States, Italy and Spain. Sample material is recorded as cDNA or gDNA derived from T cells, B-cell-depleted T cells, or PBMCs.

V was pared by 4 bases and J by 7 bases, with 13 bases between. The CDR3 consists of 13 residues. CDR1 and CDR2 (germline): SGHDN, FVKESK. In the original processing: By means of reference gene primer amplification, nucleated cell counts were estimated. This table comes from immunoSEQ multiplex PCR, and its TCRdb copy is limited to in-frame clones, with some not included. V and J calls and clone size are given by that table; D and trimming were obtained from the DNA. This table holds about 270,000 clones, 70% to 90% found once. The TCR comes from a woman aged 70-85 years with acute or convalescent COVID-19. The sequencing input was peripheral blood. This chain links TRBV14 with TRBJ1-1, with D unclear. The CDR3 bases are TGTGCCAGCAGCCCCTCGCCGGGAAGTGAAGCTTTCTTT. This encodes CASSPSPGSEAFF.